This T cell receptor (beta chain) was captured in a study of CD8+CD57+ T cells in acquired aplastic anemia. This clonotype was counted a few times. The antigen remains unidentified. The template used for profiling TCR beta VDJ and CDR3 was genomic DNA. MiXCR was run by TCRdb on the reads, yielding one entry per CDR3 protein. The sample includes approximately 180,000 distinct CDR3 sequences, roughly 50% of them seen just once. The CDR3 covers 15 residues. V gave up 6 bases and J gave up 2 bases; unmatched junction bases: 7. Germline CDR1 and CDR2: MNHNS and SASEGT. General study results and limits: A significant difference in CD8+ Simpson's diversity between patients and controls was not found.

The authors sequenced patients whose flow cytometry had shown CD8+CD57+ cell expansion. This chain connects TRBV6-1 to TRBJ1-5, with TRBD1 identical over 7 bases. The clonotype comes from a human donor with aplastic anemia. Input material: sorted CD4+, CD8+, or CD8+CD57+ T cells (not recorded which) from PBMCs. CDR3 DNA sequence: TGTGCCAGCAGCCGTATTACAGGGGGCAATCAGCCCCAGCATTTT. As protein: CASSRITGGNQPQHF.